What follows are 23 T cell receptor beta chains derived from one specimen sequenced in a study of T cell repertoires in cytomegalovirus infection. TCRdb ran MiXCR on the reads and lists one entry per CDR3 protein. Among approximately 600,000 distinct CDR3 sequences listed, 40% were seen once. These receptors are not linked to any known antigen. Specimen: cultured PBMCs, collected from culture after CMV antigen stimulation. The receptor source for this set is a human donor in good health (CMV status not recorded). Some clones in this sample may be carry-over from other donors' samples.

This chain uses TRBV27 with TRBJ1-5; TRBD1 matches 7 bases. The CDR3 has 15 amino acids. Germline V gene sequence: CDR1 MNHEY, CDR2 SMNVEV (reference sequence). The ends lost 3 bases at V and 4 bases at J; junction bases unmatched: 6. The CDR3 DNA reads TGTGCCAGCAGTTTCGACAGGGAGGGGAATCAGCCCCAGCATTTT. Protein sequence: CASSFDREGNQPQHF.

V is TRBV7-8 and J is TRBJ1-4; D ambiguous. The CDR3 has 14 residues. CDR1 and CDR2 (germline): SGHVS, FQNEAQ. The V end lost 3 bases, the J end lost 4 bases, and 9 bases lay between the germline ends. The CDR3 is CASSFLRVNEKLFF. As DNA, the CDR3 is TGTGCCAGCAGCTTCCTTCGGGTTAATGAAAAACTGTTTTTT. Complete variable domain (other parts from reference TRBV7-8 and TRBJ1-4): GAGVSQSPRYKVAKRGQDVALRCDPISGHVSLFWYQQALGQGPEFLTYFQNEAQLDKSGLPSDRFFAERPEGSVSTLKIQRTQQEDSAVYLCASSFLRVNEKLFFGSGTQLSVL.

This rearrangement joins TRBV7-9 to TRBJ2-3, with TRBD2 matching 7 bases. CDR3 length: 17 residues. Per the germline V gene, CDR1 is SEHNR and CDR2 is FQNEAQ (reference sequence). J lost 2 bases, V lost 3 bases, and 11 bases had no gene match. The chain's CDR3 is CASSFPPGAGDTDTQYF. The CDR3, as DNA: TGTGCCAGCAGCTTCCCCCCTGGGGCGGGGGACACAGATACGCAGTATTTT.

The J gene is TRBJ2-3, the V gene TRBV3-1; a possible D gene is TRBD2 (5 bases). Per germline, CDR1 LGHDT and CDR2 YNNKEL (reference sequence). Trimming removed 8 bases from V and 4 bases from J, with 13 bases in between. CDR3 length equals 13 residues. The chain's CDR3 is CASALSDSDTQYF. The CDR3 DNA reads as TGTGCCAGCGCCCTTAGCGACTCAGATACGCAGTATTTT.

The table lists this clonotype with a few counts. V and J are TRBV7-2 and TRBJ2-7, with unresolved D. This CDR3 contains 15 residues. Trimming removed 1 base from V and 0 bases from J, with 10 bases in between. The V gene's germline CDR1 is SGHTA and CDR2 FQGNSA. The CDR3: CASSLVWSPSYEQYF. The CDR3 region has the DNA TGTGCCAGCAGCTTAGTTTGGAGCCCCTCCTACGAGCAGTACTTC.

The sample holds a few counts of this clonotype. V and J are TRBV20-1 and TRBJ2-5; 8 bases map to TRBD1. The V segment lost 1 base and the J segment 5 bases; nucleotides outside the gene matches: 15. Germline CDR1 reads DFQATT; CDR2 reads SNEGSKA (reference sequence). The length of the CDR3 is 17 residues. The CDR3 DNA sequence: TGCAGTGCTAGAGTACTTACCGCACAGGGGGTGGTGGAGACCCAGTACTTC. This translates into CSARVLTAQGVVETQYF.

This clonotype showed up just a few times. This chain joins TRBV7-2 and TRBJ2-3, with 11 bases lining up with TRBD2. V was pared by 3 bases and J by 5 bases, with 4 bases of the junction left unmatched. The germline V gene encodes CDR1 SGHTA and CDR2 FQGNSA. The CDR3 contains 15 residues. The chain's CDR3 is CASSFSGRALDTQYF. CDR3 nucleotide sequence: TGTGCCAGCAGCTTTAGCGGGAGGGCCCTAGATACGCAGTATTTT.

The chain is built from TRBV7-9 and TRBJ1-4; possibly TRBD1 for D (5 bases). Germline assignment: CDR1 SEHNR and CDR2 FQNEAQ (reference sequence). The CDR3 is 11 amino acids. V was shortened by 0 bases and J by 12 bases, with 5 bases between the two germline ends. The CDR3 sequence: CASSLAGQLFF. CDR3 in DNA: TGTGCCAGCAGCTTAGCGGGACAACTGTTTTTT.

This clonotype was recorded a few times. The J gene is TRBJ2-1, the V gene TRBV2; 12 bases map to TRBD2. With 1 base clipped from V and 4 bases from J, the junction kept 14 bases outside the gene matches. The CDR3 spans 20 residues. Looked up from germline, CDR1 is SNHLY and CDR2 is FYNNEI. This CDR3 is CASSEVGASGRGGLYNEQFF. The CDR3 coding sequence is TGTGCCAGCAGTGAAGTGGGAGCTAGCGGGAGGGGGGGACTATACAATGAGCAGTTCTTC.

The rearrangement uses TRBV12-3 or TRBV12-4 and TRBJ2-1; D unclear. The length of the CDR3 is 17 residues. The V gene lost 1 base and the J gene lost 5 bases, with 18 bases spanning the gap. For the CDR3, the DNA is TGTGCCAGCAGTTTAGGCATAGGGCCGTCTGAGAACAATGAGCAGTTCTTC. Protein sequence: CASSLGIGPSENNEQFF.

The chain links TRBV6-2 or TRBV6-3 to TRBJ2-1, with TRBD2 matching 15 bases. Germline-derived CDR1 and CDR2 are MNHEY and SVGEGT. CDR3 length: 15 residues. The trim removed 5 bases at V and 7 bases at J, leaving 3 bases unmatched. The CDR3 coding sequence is TGTGCCAGCAGTGGGACTAGCGGGAGGTGGAATGAGCAGTTCTTC. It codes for CASSGTSGRWNEQFF.

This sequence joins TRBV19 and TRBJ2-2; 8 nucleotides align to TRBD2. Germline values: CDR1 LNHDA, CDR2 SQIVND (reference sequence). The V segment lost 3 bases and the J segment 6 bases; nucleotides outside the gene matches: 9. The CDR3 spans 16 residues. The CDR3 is CASSIRPGGVAGELFF. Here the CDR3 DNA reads TGTGCCAGTAGTATTCGTCCGGGAGGGGTTGCCGGGGAGCTGTTTTTT.

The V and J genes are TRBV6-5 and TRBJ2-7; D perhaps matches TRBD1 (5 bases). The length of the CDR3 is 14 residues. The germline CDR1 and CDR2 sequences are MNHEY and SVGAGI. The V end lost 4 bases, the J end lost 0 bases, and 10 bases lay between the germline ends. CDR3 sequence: CASSWSDSSYEQYF. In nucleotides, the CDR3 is TGTGCCAGCAGTTGGTCCGACAGCTCCTACGAGCAGTACTTC.

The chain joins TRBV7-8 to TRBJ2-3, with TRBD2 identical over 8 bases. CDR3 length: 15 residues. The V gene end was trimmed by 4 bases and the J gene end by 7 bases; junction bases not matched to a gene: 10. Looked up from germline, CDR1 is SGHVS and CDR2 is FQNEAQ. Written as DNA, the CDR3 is TGTGCCAGCAGCTCGGGGGGGGGGGTCCGGTATACGCAGTATTTT. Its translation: CASSSGGGVRYTQYF.

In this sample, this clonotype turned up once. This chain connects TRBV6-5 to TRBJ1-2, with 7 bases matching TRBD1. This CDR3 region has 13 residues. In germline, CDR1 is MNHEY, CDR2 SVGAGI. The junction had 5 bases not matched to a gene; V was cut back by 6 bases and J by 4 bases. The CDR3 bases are TGTGCCAGCAGGAGGGACAGCGCCTATGGCTACACCTTC. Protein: CASRRDSAYGYTF.

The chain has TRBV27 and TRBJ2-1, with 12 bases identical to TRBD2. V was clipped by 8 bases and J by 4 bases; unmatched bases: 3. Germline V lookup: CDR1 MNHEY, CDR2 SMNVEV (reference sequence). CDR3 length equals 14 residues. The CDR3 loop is CASRGTSGYNEQFF. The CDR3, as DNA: TGTGCCAGCCGGGGGACTAGCGGGTACAATGAGCAGTTCTTC.

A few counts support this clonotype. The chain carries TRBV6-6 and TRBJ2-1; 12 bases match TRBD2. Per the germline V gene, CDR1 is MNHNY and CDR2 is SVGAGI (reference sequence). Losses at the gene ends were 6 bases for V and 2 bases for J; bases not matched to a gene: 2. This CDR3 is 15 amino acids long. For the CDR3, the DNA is TGTGCCAGCAGGCTAGCGGGGGGGGCCTACAATGAGCAGTTCTTC. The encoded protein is CASRLAGGAYNEQFF.

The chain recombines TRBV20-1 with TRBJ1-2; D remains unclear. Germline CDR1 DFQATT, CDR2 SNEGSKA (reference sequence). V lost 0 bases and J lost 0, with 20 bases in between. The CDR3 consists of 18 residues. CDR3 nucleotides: TGCAGTGCTAGAGATCAGGCGGCTTGGGCGCGAGCTAACTATGGCTACACCTTC. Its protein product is CSARDQAAWARANYGYTF.

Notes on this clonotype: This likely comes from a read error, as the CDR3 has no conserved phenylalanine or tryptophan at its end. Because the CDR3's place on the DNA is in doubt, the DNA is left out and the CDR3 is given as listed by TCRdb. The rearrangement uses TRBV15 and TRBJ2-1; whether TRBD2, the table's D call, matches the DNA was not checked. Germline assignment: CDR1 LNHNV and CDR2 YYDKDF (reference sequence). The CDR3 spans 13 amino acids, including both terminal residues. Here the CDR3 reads CATSYLAGGLLIV.

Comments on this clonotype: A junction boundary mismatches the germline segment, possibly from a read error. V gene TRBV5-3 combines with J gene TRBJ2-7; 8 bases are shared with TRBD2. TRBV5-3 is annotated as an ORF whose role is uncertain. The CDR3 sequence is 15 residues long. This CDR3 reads CASSSVAGRISEQYF. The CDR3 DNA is TGTGCCAGCAGCTCCGTAGCGGGAAGAATAAGCGAGCAGTACTTC.

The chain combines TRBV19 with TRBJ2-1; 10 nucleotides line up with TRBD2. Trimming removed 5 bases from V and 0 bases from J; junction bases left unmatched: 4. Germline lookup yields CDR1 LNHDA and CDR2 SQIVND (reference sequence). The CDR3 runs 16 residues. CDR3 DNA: TGTGCCAGTAGTGCGACTAGCGGGTACTCCTACAATGAGCAGTTCTTC. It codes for CASSATSGYSYNEQFF.

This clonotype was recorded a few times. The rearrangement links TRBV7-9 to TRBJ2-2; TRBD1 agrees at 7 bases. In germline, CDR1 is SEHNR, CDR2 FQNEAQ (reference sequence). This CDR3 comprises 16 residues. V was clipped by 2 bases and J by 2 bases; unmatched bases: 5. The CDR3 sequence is CASSLWGTVNTGELFF. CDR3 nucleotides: TGTGCCAGCAGCTTATGGGGGACAGTAAACACCGGGGAGCTGTTTTTT.

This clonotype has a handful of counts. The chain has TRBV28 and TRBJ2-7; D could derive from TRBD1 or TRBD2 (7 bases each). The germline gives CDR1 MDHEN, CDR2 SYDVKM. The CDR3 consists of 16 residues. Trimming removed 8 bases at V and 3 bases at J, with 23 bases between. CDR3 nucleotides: TGTGCCAGCGCCGTCTGGGGGGGGACAGACCGCTACGAGCAGTACTTC. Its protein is CASAVWGGTDRYEQYF.